One sample yielded the 15 T cell receptor beta chains listed below, sequenced in a study of cytomegalovirus exposure and HLA in healthy donors. The PCR contained 60 Vbeta and 13 Jbeta primers. Repertoires were generated with immunoSEQ multiplex PCR, while TCRdb's copy carries only in-frame clones and drops some. The data hold around 180,000 clones, with over 75% observed a single time. The material sequenced was PBMCs. Receptors originate from a man in his sixties in good health and CMV-seronegative.

The chain uses TRBV10-3 and TRBJ2-7, with D possibly being TRBD1 (6 bases). This CDR3 has 13 amino acids. The V end lost 5 bases, the J end lost 4 bases, and 12 bases lay between the germline ends. Germline CDR1 and CDR2: ENHRY and SYGVKD. The CDR3 loop is CAISRTEKYEQYF. The CDR3 DNA follows: TGTGCCATCAGTAGGACAGAGAAATACGAGCAGTACTTC.

This chain connects TRBV5-4 to TRBJ2-2; weak D call: TRBD1 (5 bases). The germline CDR1 and CDR2 sequences are SGHNT and YYREEE (reference sequence). With 0 bases removed from V and 6 bases from J, the gap between germline ends came to 9 bases. The CDR3 runs 14 residues. The CDR3 DNA is TGTGCCAGCAGCTTGGACAGGCCGTCCGGGGAGCTGTTTTTT. Amino acid sequence: CASSLDRPSGELFF.

The chain couples TRBV23-1 to TRBJ1-5; TRBD1 matches at 9 bases. TRBV23-1 is an ORF; its function is uncertain. V shed 6 bases, J shed 0 bases, and the junction held 9 bases outside the gene matches. The CDR3 extends over 17 amino acids. In nucleotides, the CDR3 is TGCGCCAGCAGGGACAGGGGCGTTTACTATAGCAATCAGCCCCAGCATTTT. It is translated as CASRDRGVYYSNQPQHF.

This clone was observed a few times. The chain's CDR3 is CASSSDTTDTEAFF. Written as DNA, the CDR3 is TGCGCCAGCAGCTCGGACACGACGGACACTGAAGCTTTCTTT. This chain links TRBV5-1 with TRBJ1-1, with D possibly TRBD1 on 5 matching bases. Trimming removed 3 bases at V and 3 bases at J, with 12 bases between. The CDR3 covers 14 residues. The germline V gene encodes CDR1 SGHRS and CDR2 YFSETQ. Filled out from reference TRBV5-1 and TRBJ1-1, the complete variable domain reads KAGVTQTPRYLIKTRGQQVTLSCSPISGHRSVSWYQQTPGQGLQFLFEYFSETQRNKGNFPGRFSGRQFSNSRSEMNVSTLELGDSALYLCASSSDTTDTEAFFGQGTRLTVV.

The J gene is TRBJ2-6, the V gene TRBV4-2, with 8 bases lining up with TRBD1. Unmatched junction bases numbered 6, after V lost 1 base and J lost 1 base. The length of the CDR3 is 18 residues. The germline V gene has CDR1 LGHNA and CDR2 YNFKEQ. Written as DNA, the CDR3 is TGTGCCAGCAGCCAAGCAGGACAGGGAAAATCTGGGGCCAACGTCCTGACTTTC. Protein: CASSQAGQGKSGANVLTF.

The V and J genes are TRBV5-1 and TRBJ1-6; D is undetermined. CDR1 and CDR2 (germline): SGHRS, YFSETQ. The CDR3 has 15 residues. V was pared by 3 bases and J by 5 bases, with 12 bases between. CDR3 nucleotides: TGCGCCAGCAGCTCAGGAGCGGGCCATAATTCACCCCTCCACTTT. Translated, it gives CASSSGAGHNSPLHF.

J is TRBJ1-4 and V is TRBV9, with TRBD1 identical over 7 bases. V lost 3 bases to trimming and J lost 3 bases; unmatched junction nucleotides: 5. Germline assignment: CDR1 SGDLS and CDR2 YYNGEE. The CDR3 totals 15 residues. CDR3 protein: CASSATGSANEKLFF. CDR3 nucleotides: TGTGCCAGCAGCGCGACAGGGAGCGCTAATGAAAAACTGTTTTTT.

The chain uses TRBV19 and TRBJ2-7, with 7 positions matching TRBD1. This CDR3 is 15 amino acids long. The junction had 7 bases not matched to a gene; V was cut back by 3 bases and J by 2 bases. Looked up from germline, CDR1 is LNHDA and CDR2 is SQIVND (reference sequence). CDR3 amino acids: CASSMAVGQAYEQYF. CDR3 sequence (DNA): TGTGCCAGTAGTATGGCGGTAGGACAGGCCTACGAGCAGTACTTC.

This chain links TRBV28 with TRBJ1-1; tentative D call: TRBD1 (5 bases). The length of the CDR3 is 13 residues. V gave up 6 bases and J gave up 3 bases, with 11 bases separating them. Germline V CDR1 and CDR2: MDHEN, SYDVKM. Here the CDR3 reads CASRIRDDTEAFF. CDR3 sequence (DNA): TGTGCCAGCAGGATCAGGGATGACACTGAAGCTTTCTTT.

J is TRBJ1-2 and V is TRBV6-1; D gene unclear. Germline lookup yields CDR1 MNHNS and CDR2 SASEGT. The CDR3 has 14 residues. V was shortened by 1 base and J by 4 bases, with 10 bases between the two germline ends. The CDR3 coding sequence is TGTGCCAGCAGTGAAGGACTCTCTCCCTATGGCTACACCTTC. Translating it yields CASSEGLSPYGYTF.

The CDR3 spells CASSFSQLRGLASYEQYF. In DNA, the CDR3 is TGTGCCAGCAGCTTTTCCCAGCTGAGGGGACTAGCGTCCTACGAGCAGTACTTC. The chain joins TRBV7-8 to TRBJ2-7; 10 positions match TRBD2. CDR3 length: 18 amino acids. Germline CDR1 and CDR2: SGHVS and FQNEAQ. J was trimmed by 1 base and V by 3 bases; bases with no gene match: 12.

The count of this clone is one. The genes are TRBV6-6 and TRBJ2-7; TRBD2 aligns across 11 bases. The CDR3 contains 14 residues. V was clipped by 6 bases and J by 9 bases; unmatched bases: 10. Per the germline V gene, CDR1 is MNHNY and CDR2 is SVGAGI (reference sequence). The CDR3, as DNA: TGTGCCAGCAGACCTAGCGGGGGGCTGTGGGGGCAGTACTTC. It specifies CASRPSGGLWGQYF.

The J gene is TRBJ1-5, the V gene TRBV15; unclear D gene. The CDR3 covers 14 residues. V lost 0 bases and J 4 bases, leaving 7 bases between the germline ends. CDR1 LNHNV and CDR2 YYDKDF come from the germline V gene (reference sequence). DNA for the CDR3: TGTGCCACCAGCAGAGATTTTCAGAATCAGCCCCAGCATTTT. Translation: CATSRDFQNQPQHF.

The chain couples TRBV7-9 to TRBJ2-7; the match to TRBD2 covers 9 bases. V shed 4 bases and J 6 bases; nucleotides not matched to a gene: 4. The CDR3 loop spans 13 amino acids. The V gene's germline CDR1 is SEHNR and CDR2 FQNEAQ (reference sequence). The CDR3 sequence: CASSSSGEGEQYF. Written as DNA, the CDR3 is TGTGCCAGCAGCTCTAGCGGGGAGGGCGAGCAGTACTTC.

V usage is TRBV29-1 and J usage is TRBJ2-3; D not resolved. The CDR3 has 12 residues. V lost 4 bases, J lost 2 bases, and 7 bases lay in between. Germline values: CDR1 SQVTM, CDR2 ANQGSEA. CDR3 sequence: CSVVYTTDTQYF. In DNA form, the CDR3 reads TGCAGCGTTGTATACACCACAGATACGCAGTATTTT.